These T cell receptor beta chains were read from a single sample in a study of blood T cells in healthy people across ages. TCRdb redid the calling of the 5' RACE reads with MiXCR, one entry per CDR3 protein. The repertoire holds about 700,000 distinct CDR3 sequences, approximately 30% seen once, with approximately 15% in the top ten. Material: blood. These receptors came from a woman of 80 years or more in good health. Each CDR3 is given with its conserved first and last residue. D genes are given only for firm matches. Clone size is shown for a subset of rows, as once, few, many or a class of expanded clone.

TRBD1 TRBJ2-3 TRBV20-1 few CSASTQGATDTQYF TGCAGTGCTTCGACTCAGGGGGCCACAGATACGCAGTATTTT
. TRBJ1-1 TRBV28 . CASSFSPPGSGPGVAFF TGTGCCAGCAGTTTCTCTCCACCCGGGAGTGGGCCGGGTGTAGCTTTCTTT
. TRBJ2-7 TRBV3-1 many CASNSGTQVHEQYF TGTGCCAGCAACTCCGGGACCCAGGTCCACGAGCAGTACTTC
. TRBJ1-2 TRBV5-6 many CASSLYRVFNYGYTF TGTGCCAGCAGCTTGTATCGGGTTTTTAACTATGGCTACACCTTC
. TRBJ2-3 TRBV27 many CASSLRQQIPSRHSQYF TGTGCCAGCAGTTTACGACAACAGATACCCAGTCGCCACAGTCAGTATTTT
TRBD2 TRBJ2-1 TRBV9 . CASTGTSANNEQFF TGTGCCAGCACCGGGACTAGCGCGAACAATGAGCAGTTCTTC
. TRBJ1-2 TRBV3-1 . CASSQAQGGGRGYTF TGTGCCAGCAGCCAAGCTCAGGGTGGAGGTCGAGGCTACACCTTC
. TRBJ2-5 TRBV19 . CASSMQQSNEQYF TGTGCCAGTAGTATGCAACAGTCCAATGAGCAGTACTTC
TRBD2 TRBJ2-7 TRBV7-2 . CASSFSASGSYEQYF TGTGCCAGCAGCTTCTCGGCTAGCGGGTCCTACGAGCAGTACTTC
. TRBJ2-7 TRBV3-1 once CASSRLSGSYEQYF TGTGCCAGCAGCCGGCTTTCGGGCTCCTACGAGCAGTACTTC
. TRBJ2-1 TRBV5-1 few CASSLDPSAGEQFF TGCGCCAGCAGCTTGGACCCCAGCGCCGGCGAGCAGTTCTTC
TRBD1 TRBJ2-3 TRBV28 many CASRSPGQGAGDTQYF TGTGCCAGCAGGTCCCCGGGACAGGGTGCGGGAGATACGCAGTATTTT
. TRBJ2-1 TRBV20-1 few CSARDVSSYSEQFF TGCAGTGCTCGGGACGTAAGCTCCTACAGTGAGCAGTTCTTC
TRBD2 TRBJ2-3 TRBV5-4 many CASSPGGTLTDTQYF TGTGCCAGCAGCCCGGGGGGAACCCTCACAGATACGCAGTATTTT
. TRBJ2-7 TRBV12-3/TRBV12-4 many CASSVGGGGPYEQYF TGTGCCAGCAGTGTAGGAGGGGGGGGACCCTACGAGCAGTACTTC
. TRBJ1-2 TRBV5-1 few CASSLLGDHGYTF TGCGCCAGCAGCTTGCTAGGGGACCATGGCTACACCTTC
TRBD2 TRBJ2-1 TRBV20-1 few CSATSGGATYNEQFF TGCAGTGCTACTAGCGGGGGGGCGACCTACAATGAGCAGTTCTTC
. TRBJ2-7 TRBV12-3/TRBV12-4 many CASTPGFSYEQYF TGTGCCAGCACCCCGGGGTTCTCCTACGAGCAGTACTTC
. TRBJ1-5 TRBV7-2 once CASSTTFGGQPQHF TGTGCCAGCAGCACTACCTTTGGGGGTCAGCCCCAGCATTTT
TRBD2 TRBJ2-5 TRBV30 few CAWSDLLAGANPGVKEQYF TGTGCCTGGAGTGATCTTCTAGCGGGGGCGAACCCCGGGGTGAAGGAGCAGTACTTC
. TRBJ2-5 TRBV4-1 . CASSQPTGGQETQYF TGCGCCAGCAGCCAACCGACCGGGGGCCAAGAGACCCAGTACTTC
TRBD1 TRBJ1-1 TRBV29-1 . CSVERQGSEAFF TGCAGCGTTGAACGACAGGGCAGTGAAGCTTTCTTT
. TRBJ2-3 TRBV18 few CASSPRQRNTDTQYF TGTGCCAGCTCACCCCGACAGAGGAACACAGATACGCAGTATTTT
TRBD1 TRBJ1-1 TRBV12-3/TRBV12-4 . CASRRISGGGSGEAFF TGTGCCAGCAGACGCATCTCAGGGGGGGGGAGTGGTGAAGCTTTCTTT
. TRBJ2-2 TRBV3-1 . CASRSHGGIHTGELFF TGTGCCAGCAGGAGTCACGGGGGCATCCACACCGGGGAGCTGTTTTTT
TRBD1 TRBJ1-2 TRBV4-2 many CASSQEGTGSYGYTF TGTGCCAGCAGCCAAGAAGGGACAGGGAGCTATGGCTACACCTTC
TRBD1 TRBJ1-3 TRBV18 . CVSSPQTGASNTIYF TGTGTCAGCTCACCCCAGACAGGGGCCTCGAACACCATATATTTT
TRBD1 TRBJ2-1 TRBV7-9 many CASSFQGQGPEQFF TGTGCCAGCAGCTTCCAGGGACAGGGCCCTGAGCAGTTCTTC
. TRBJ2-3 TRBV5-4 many CASSSIPRRSTDTQYF TGTGCCAGCAGCTCGATCCCCAGGCGGAGCACAGATACGCAGTATTTT
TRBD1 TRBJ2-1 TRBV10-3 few CAIRKTGERNEQFF TGTGCCATCAGAAAGACAGGGGAGAGGAATGAGCAGTTCTTC
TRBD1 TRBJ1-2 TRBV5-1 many CASSSRQGGYYGYTF TGCGCCAGCAGCTCCCGACAGGGGGGATACTATGGCTACACCTTC
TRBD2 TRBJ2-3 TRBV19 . CASSSRDSGYTDTQYF TGTGCCAGTAGTTCCCGGGATAGCGGGTACACAGATACGCAGTATTTT
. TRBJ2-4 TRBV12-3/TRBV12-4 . CASSRGVAKNIQYF TGTGCCAGCAGTAGGGGAGTAGCCAAAAACATTCAGTACTTC
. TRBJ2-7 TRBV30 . CAWSVGQGGYEQYF TGTGCCTGGAGTGTAGGCCAGGGGGGCTACGAGCAGTACTTC
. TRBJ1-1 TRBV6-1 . CASSKGENTEAFF TGTGCCAGCAGTAAGGGAGAGAACACTGAAGCTTTCTTT
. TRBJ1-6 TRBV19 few CASSIRRQRGNSPLHF TGTGCCAGTAGTATCCGACGCCAACGGGGGAATTCACCCCTCCACTTT
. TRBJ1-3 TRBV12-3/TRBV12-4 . CASRTPGPGRNTIYF TGTGCCAGCAGGACCCCCGGACCGGGACGAAACACCATATATTTT
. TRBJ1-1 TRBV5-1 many CASSLGPVNTEAFF TGCGCCAGCAGCTTGGGACCGGTGAACACTGAAGCTTTCTTT
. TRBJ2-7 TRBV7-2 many CASSAHRGGLGEQYF TGTGCCAGCAGCGCCCACAGGGGGGGCCTAGGAGAGCAGTACTTC
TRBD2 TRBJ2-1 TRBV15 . CATSRGAGSGIMKNNEQFF TGTGCCACCAGCAGAGGAGCCGGTAGCGGGATCATGAAAAACAATGAGCAGTTCTTC
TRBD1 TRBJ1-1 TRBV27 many CASETRTGGRAEAFF TGTGCCAGCGAAACCCGGACAGGGGGCCGCGCTGAAGCTTTCTTT
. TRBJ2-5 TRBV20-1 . CSARDLATHVQETQYF TGCAGTGCTAGAGATCTCGCGACGCACGTTCAAGAGACCCAGTACTTC
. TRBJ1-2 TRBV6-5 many CASRGGTYGYTF TGTGCCAGCAGAGGGGGGACCTATGGCTACACCTTC
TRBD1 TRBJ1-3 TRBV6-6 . CASRTTGAGNTIYF TGTGCCAGCAGGACTACAGGGGCTGGAAACACCATATATTTT
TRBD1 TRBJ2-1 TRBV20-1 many CSATPFGGQGDEQFF TGCAGTGCTACGCCCTTTGGGGGCCAGGGGGATGAGCAGTTCTTC
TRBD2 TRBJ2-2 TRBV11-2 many CASSRLAGGPGELFF TGTGCCAGCAGCCGACTAGCGGGGGGGCCCGGGGAGCTGTTTTTT
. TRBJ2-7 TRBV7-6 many CASSSVVGHYEQYF TGTGCCAGCAGCTCCGTGGTGGGTCACTACGAGCAGTACTTC
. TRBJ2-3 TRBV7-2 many CASSLFNGVGTDTQYF TGTGCCAGCAGCTTATTTAACGGGGTCGGCACAGATACGCAGTATTTT
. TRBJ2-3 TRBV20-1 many CSALLRDVRYF TGCAGTGCTCTCCTCCGGGACGTAAGGTATTTT
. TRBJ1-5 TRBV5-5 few CASSLWLKGVGQPQHF TGTGCCAGCAGCTTGTGGTTAAAGGGGGTCGGTCAGCCCCAGCATTTT
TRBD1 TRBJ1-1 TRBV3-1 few CASNRQGNTEAFF TGTGCCAGCAACCGACAGGGGAACACTGAAGCTTTCTTT
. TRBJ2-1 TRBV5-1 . CASSRDSRSYNEQFF TGCGCCAGCAGTAGGGACTCCCGCTCCTACAATGAGCAGTTCTTC
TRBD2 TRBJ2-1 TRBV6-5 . CASSYSTRTSGRLDNEQFF TGTGCCAGCAGTTACTCGACGCGGACTAGCGGGAGGCTTGATAATGAGCAGTTCTTC